This T cell receptor beta chain originates from a study of T cells in tumors after PD-1 blockade. Measured with immunoSEQ multiplex PCR; TCRdb has only the in-frame clones, and not every one. The sample gives just under 65,000 clones, around 72% of which show up once; 4.7% is in the top ten. CDR1 is MNHEY and CDR2 is SMNVEV in the germline V gene (reference sequence). The CDR3 length is 15 residues. With 4 bases removed from V and 10 bases from J, the gap between germline ends came to 17 bases. This clone was picked up a small number of times. V and J are TRBV27 and TRBJ1-6; perhaps TRBD1 as D (5 bases). This receptor was identified in a human donor with basal cell carcinoma. The sequenced sample was PBMCs, obtained after anti-PD-1 treatment. The CDR3 region is CASSSKQAQGSPLHF. Here the CDR3 DNA reads TGTGCCAGCAGTTCAAAACAGGCCCAGGGATCACCCCTCCACTTT.